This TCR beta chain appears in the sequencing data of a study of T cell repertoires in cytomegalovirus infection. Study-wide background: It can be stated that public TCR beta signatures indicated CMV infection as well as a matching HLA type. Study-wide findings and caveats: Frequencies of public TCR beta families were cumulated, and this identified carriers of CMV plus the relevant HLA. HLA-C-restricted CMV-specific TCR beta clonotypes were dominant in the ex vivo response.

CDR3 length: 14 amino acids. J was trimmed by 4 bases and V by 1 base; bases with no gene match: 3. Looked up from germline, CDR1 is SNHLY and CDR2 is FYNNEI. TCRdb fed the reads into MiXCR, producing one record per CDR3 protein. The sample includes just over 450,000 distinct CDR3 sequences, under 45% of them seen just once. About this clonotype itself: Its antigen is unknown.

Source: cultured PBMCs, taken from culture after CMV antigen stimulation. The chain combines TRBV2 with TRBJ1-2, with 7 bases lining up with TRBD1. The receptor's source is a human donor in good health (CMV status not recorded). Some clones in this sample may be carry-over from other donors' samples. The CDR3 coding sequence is TGTGCCAGCAGTGAAGGGGACAGCCCCTATGGCTACACCTTC. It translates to CASSEGDSPYGYTF.